The subject of this entry is one TCR beta chain. There is no known antigen for this receptor. No base quality values were provided; no much bigger clone lies one nucleotide off. These data originate in a study of T cells in narcolepsy (dated by TCRdb to 2016 to 2019). Regarding the study in general: Patients with narcolepsy type 1 or type 2 (NT1, NT2) were enrolled in the study together with healthy control donors. The study used TCR Vbeta sequencing to track clonotypes in blood and CSF while looking for autoreactive T cells in narcolepsy patients that target self-antigens of hypocretin neurons (hypocretin, TRIB2). What the authors observed across the whole study: In plots comparing CSF and blood CD4+ T cell clonotypes from the same patient, HCRT-specific and TRIB2-specific autoreactive clonotypes were highlighted. No sequences matching autoreactive T cell clones were contained in some blood memory CD4+ repertoires from patients and controls. According to the report, autoreactive clonotypes were detected serially in the blood of the same patients and of different patients, but not in healthy controls. Numbers of sequenced blood memory CD4+ clonotypes were comparable, with averages of 38,000 to 40,000 in patients and 30,000 to 35,000 in controls.

Library construction relied on the immunoSEQ multiplex PCR assay. TCRdb took this table from immuneACCESS and kept in-frame rearrangements with V and J called. Such tables lack part of the clones; where checked against another copy, unresolved V genes explain under half of the gap, and the rest is unexplained. Here the sample has 30,000 to 35,000 clones; 75% to 90% occur a single time. The ten largest clones capture about 2.5% of the sample. Memory CD4+ T cells were sorted ex vivo from peripheral blood of narcolepsy patients and healthy controls for TCR Vbeta sequencing. The CDR3 holds 12 amino acids from the cysteine to the phenylalanine. Only the CDR3 part of the read is kept: 36 bases, read in frame from the first base. Ends trimmed: V by 2 bases, J by 13 bases; bases unmatched to a gene: 4. CDR1 and CDR2, looked up from the germline V gene, are MDHEN and SYDVKM.

The source of this sequence is a human donor with narcolepsy. The chain links TRBV28 with TRBJ1-4; a stretch of 7 junction bases matches TRBD1. Sequenced material: CD45RA- memory CD4+ T cells from PBMCs. Sample cell subset or site, as interpreted from the label and publication: memory T cells sorted ex vivo from peripheral blood. The DNA sequence follows: TGTGCCAGCAGTTTAGGCAGACAGGGACTGTTTTTT. Translated, this gives CASSLGRQGLFF.